Presented here are 17 T cell receptor beta chains from one specimen sequenced in a study of T cells in Graves' hyperthyroidism and ophthalmopathy. Authors of the study amplified TCR beta CDR3 regions from RNA transcripts. HTBI primers were the set used in a first-round RT-PCR of the TCR CDR3. TCRdb processed the multiplex PCR reads anew with MiXCR; each CDR3 protein has one entry. This table has 600,000 or so distinct CDR3 sequences, approximately 15% appearing once. The material sequenced was blood. These receptors came from a woman in her 50s with Graves' ophthalmopathy.

The table lists this clonotype with a few counts. The J gene is TRBJ1-4, the V gene TRBV10-3; D is ambiguous. The germline V gene has CDR1 ENHRY and CDR2 SYGVKD. There are 14 residues in the CDR3. Trimming removed 6 bases from V and 6 bases from J, with 14 bases in between. CDR3 sequence reads: CAIRQGNRDEKLFF. The CDR3 bases are TGTGCCATCAGACAAGGGAATAGGGATGAAAAACTGTTTTTT.

This chain joins TRBV6-2 or TRBV6-3 and TRBJ1-2; no firm D call. The V end was cut by 2 bases, the J end by 3 bases, with 4 bases between. Per germline, CDR1 MNHEY and CDR2 SVGEGT. The CDR3 loop spans 12 amino acids. CDR3 in amino acids: CASSYGHYGYTF. Here the CDR3 DNA reads TGTGCCAGCAGTTACGGGCACTATGGCTACACCTTC.

This clonotype has ten or more counts. V is TRBV28 and J is TRBJ2-1; 11 positions agree with TRBD1. V shed 8 bases, J shed 4 bases, and the junction held 7 bases outside the gene matches. Germline CDR1 and CDR2: MDHEN and SYDVKM. This CDR3 has 15 residues. The CDR3 protein is CASVRTGGSYNEQFF. For the CDR3, the DNA is TGTGCCAGCGTAAGGACAGGGGGCTCTTACAATGAGCAGTTCTTC.

Written as DNA, the CDR3 is TGTGCCAGCAGAGATCACCCCGGGACTTCGGGACTAGCGGGAGGAAAAAGCACAGATACGCAGTATTTT. Translating gives CASRDHPGTSGLAGGKSTDTQYF. The chain joins TRBV2 to TRBJ2-3, with 15 bases fitting TRBD2. After removal of 6 bases from V and 0 bases from J, the junction contained 22 bases not matched to a gene. This CDR3 spans 23 amino acids. Germline V CDR1 and CDR2: SNHLY, FYNNEI.

Ten or more counts support this clonotype. The chain combines TRBV27 with TRBJ2-1, with 13 bases identical to TRBD2. CDR3 length: 14 amino acids. Germline V CDR1 and CDR2: MNHEY, SMNVEV (reference sequence). Losses at the gene ends were 6 bases for V and 7 bases for J; bases not matched to a gene: 3. The CDR3 nucleotides read TGTGCCAGCAGGACTAGCGGGAGGTTAAATGAGCAGTTCTTC. Amino acid sequence: CASRTSGRLNEQFF.

This clonotype was detected many times. This sequence joins TRBV3-1 and TRBJ1-4; TRBD1 is a possible D gene (6 bases). Germline assignment: CDR1 LGHDT and CDR2 YNNKEL (reference sequence). This CDR3 contains 16 residues. Trimming cost V 5 bases and J 4 bases, with 17 bases left between them. DNA for the CDR3: TGTGCCAGCAGCACCGCAGGGGTGCTTGGTAATGAAAAACTGTTTTTT. Amino acids: CASSTAGVLGNEKLFF.

The table lists this clonotype with many counts. The chain employs TRBV12-3 or TRBV12-4 and TRBJ1-1, with D tentatively TRBD1 (6 bases). CDR3 length: 13 amino acids. V shed 7 bases and J shed 0 bases, with 9 bases lying between them. The CDR3 loop reads CASNQGMNTEAFF. The CDR3 coding sequence is TGTGCCAGCAATCAGGGGATGAACACTGAAGCTTTCTTT.

This clonotype was recorded at least ten times. This chain joins TRBV12-3 or TRBV12-4 and TRBJ2-1; TRBD2 matches at 8 bases. The V gene end was trimmed by 11 bases and the J gene end by 9 bases; junction bases not matched to a gene: 15. The length of the CDR3 is 14 residues. CDR3 in DNA: TGTGCCGGATCTCAAGCGGGAGTTCATAGTGAGCAGTTCTTC. Protein: CAGSQAGVHSEQFF.

This clonotype was counted many times. The rearrangement links TRBV7-3 to TRBJ2-2; D gene ambiguous. CDR1 is SGHTA and CDR2 is FQGTGA in the germline V gene. Trimming took off 3 bases at V and 2 bases at J, with 7 bases between the two ends. CDR3 size: 14 residues. CDR3 sequence: CASSFATNTGELFF. For the CDR3, the DNA is TGTGCCAGCAGCTTCGCGACCAACACCGGGGAGCTGTTTTTT.

The chain links TRBV9 to TRBJ1-6; TRBD1 is a possible D gene (6 bases). Deletions cut 0 bases from V and 6 bases from J, with 13 bases between. Germline loops: CDR1 SGDLS, CDR2 YYNGEE. The CDR3 covers 16 residues. Written as DNA, the CDR3 is TGTGCCAGCAGCGTAGGTCCCGGACAGTCTAATTCACCCCTCCACTTT. It codes for CASSVGPGQSNSPLHF. The whole variable domain, remainder taken from reference TRBV9 and TRBJ1-6, is DSGVTQTPKHLITATGQRVTLRCSPRSGDLSVYWYQQSLDQGLQFLIQYYNGEERAKGNILERFSAQQFPDLHSELNLSSLELGDSALYFCASSVGPGQSNSPLHFGNGTRLTVT.

This clonotype was seen more than once but under ten times. The chain links TRBV28 to TRBJ2-1; TRBD2 agrees at 12 bases. The germline V gene encodes CDR1 MDHEN and CDR2 SYDVKM. The length of the CDR3 is 17 residues. Germline trimming cut 2 bases from V and 3 bases from J; bases unmatched to any gene: 5. For the CDR3, the DNA is TGTGCCAGCAGTTTACAACTAGCGGGAGGCATCTACAATGAGCAGTTCTTC. Translated: CASSLQLAGGIYNEQFF.

There are a few counts of this clonotype. This rearrangement joins TRBV11-2 to TRBJ1-2, with TRBD1 as a possible D gene (5 bases). Trimming cost V 3 bases and J 4 bases, with 12 bases left between them. Germline V gene data show CDR1 as SGHAT and CDR2 as FQNNGV. The CDR3 spans 14 residues. DNA for the CDR3: TGTGCCAGCAGCTTTTCTGCGGGACTCTATGGCTACACCTTC. Its protein product is CASSFSAGLYGYTF. Combining the CDR3 with reference TRBV11-2 and TRBJ1-2 gives the whole variable domain EAGVAQSPRYKIIEKRQSVAFWCNPISGHATLYWYQQILGQGPKLLIQFQNNGVVDDSQLPKDRFSAERLKGVDSTLKIQPAKLEDSAVYLCASSFSAGLYGYTFGSGTRLTVV.

This clonotype was seen only once. Since a much larger clone is just one base distant, this may be a read error. The chain links TRBV6-2 or TRBV6-3 to TRBJ2-7; D may be TRBD1 or TRBD2 (5 bases each). Trimming stripped 9 bases from V and 5 bases from J, with 14 bases between. This CDR3 has 12 residues. Germline loops: CDR1 MNHEY, CDR2 SVGEGT. The CDR3 sequence: CASRDPHNEQYF. The CDR3 bases are TGTGCCAGTCGGGACCCACACAACGAGCAGTACTTC.

This clonotype was counted ten times or more. This chain links TRBV18 with TRBJ2-3, with TRBD2 matching over 7 bases. From germline, CDR1 is KGHSH and CDR2 LQKENI. Trimming at V came to 2 bases and at J to 4 bases, leaving 6 bases not matched to a gene. The CDR3 has 15 amino acids. The CDR3 DNA follows: TGTGCCAGCTCACCAGGGGCGGGAGCGGCAGATACGCAGTATTTT. Protein sequence: CASSPGAGAADTQYF.

This clonotype has a count of ten or more. The chain is built from TRBV3-1 and TRBJ2-2; D gene unclear. Per the germline V gene, CDR1 is LGHDT and CDR2 is YNNKEL (reference sequence). The CDR3 sequence is 14 residues long. Deletions cut 2 bases from V and 7 bases from J, with 11 bases between. Here the CDR3 DNA reads TGTGCCAGCAGCCAATCCGGGTTCGGCGGGGAGCTGTTTTTT. It encodes CASSQSGFGGELFF. Based on the CDR3 plus reference TRBV3-1 and TRBJ2-2, the full variable domain is DTAVSQTPKYLVTQMGNDKSIKCEQNLGHDTMYWYKQDSKKFLKIMFSYNNKELIINETVPNRFSPKSPDKAHLNLHINSLELGDSAVYFCASSQSGFGGELFFGEGSRLTVL.

This clonotype was recorded at least ten times. The chain links TRBV29-1 to TRBJ2-5; D possibly corresponds to TRBD2 (6 bases). The CDR3 covers 12 residues. The germline V gene has CDR1 SQVTM and CDR2 ANQGSEA. Trimming cost V 5 bases and J 1 base, with 8 bases left between them. CDR3 bases: TGCAGCGTTTGGGACTTCCAAGAGACCCAGTACTTC. Protein sequence: CSVWDFQETQYF. Variable domain in full (rest from reference TRBV29-1 and TRBJ2-5): SAVISQKPSRDICQRGTSLTIQCQVDSQVTMMFWYRQQPGQSLTLIATANQGSEATYESGFVIDKFPISRPNLTFSTLTVSNMSPEDSSIYLCSVWDFQETQYFGPGTRLLVL.

This clonotype was seen repeatedly, ten times or more. The chain employs TRBV27 and TRBJ2-7; D ambiguous. Germline V gene lookup returns CDR1 MNHEY and CDR2 SMNVEV (reference sequence). This CDR3 spans 12 amino acids. The V gene lost 8 bases and the J gene lost 4 bases, with 12 bases spanning the gap. The DNA for the CDR3 is TGTGCCAGCCGTAGTATTGTTTACGAGCAGTACTTC. Translating it yields CASRSIVYEQYF.